Shown below are 7 T cell receptor beta chains from a single sample sequenced in a study of cytomegalovirus exposure and HLA in healthy donors (TCRdb year 2017). The library was generated by the immunoSEQ multiplex PCR assay. The immuneACCESS repertoire file appears here via TCRdb, limited to in-frame rearrangements. These files lack a portion of the clones; in checked studies, under half of the deficit traces to unresolved V genes, and the cause of the others is not known. The sample table shows some 290,000 clones, and roughly 86% are seen once. Around 0.91% of the sample is taken by the ten largest. The specimen was PBMCs. The origin of the receptors is a man aged 25-45 years in good health and CMV-seronegative.

As DNA, the CDR3 is TGTGCCATCAGTGCACGGGACAGGGGGTCCCTGAATAGCAATCAGCCCCAGCATTTT. Translated, it gives CAISARDRGSLNSNQPQHF. The chain has TRBV10-3 and TRBJ1-5, with 11 bases matching TRBD1. Germline V gives CDR1 ENHRY, CDR2 SYGVKD. CDR3 size: 19 residues. V gave up 4 bases and J gave up 0 bases; unmatched junction bases: 11.

The genes are TRBV12-5 and TRBJ1-1, with a possible D match to TRBD1 (6 bases). V was pared by 5 bases and J by 0 bases, with 13 bases between. The germline CDR1 and CDR2 sequences are LGHNT and FRNRAP. There are 15 residues in the CDR3. CDR3 DNA: TGTGCTAGTGGTGCGGCCGGGACACTGAACACTGAAGCTTTCTTT. Its protein product is CASGAAGTLNTEAFF.

The chain has TRBV9 and TRBJ2-2; 7 bases line up with TRBD2. This CDR3 region has 15 residues. CDR1 and CDR2 from the germline V gene are SGDLS and YYNGEE. V lost 0 bases to trimming and J lost 7 bases; unmatched junction nucleotides: 6. CDR3 in amino acids: CASSVVAGEGGELFF. DNA for the CDR3: TGTGCCAGCAGCGTAGTTGCGGGGGAGGGCGGGGAGCTGTTTTTT. Full variable domain (rest looked up from reference TRBV9 and TRBJ2-2): DSGVTQTPKHLITATGQRVTLRCSPRSGDLSVYWYQQSLDQGLQFLIQYYNGEERAKGNILERFSAQQFPDLHSELNLSSLELGDSALYFCASSVVAGEGGELFFGEGSRLTVL.

About this clone: This same CDR3 is encoded by further DNA sequences in the sample. V is TRBV6-6 and J is TRBJ1-4, with 9 nucleotides matching TRBD1. The CDR3 extends over 15 amino acids. The germline V gene has CDR1 MNHNY and CDR2 SVGAGI (reference sequence). V was pared by 5 bases and J by 8 bases, with 9 bases of the junction left unmatched. CDR3 nucleotides: TGTGCCAGCAGTAACCCGGGACAGGGTAGGGAAAAACTGTTTTTT. It translates to CASSNPGQGREKLFF.

The sample holds a few counts of this clone. The J gene is TRBJ2-1, the V gene TRBV6-4; a possible D gene is TRBD2 (5 bases). The V and J ends lost 2 bases and 0 bases respectively, with 11 bases between them. This CDR3 has 16 residues. Germline-derived CDR1 and CDR2 are MRHNA and SNTAGT. The CDR3 protein is CASSDEGTASYNEQFF. The CDR3 DNA reads TGTGCCAGCAGTGACGAGGGAACGGCCTCCTACAATGAGCAGTTCTTC.

To note about this clone: With a much larger clone just one base away, this may be a read error. The chain joins TRBV7-9 to TRBJ1-3, with D hard to call. The germline CDR1 and CDR2 sequences are SEHNR and FQNEAQ (reference sequence). This CDR3 contains 12 residues. V lost 5 bases, J lost 2 bases, and 4 bases lay in between. The CDR3 loop is CASSPTGNTIYF. Here the CDR3 DNA reads TGTGCCAGCAGCCCTACTGGAAACACCATATATTTT.

This clone was seen more than once but under ten times. The chain combines TRBV18 with TRBJ2-7, with a possible D match to TRBD1 (6 bases). The CDR3 has 14 residues. Germline assignment: CDR1 KGHSH and CDR2 LQKENI. Trimming pared 2 bases from V and 0 bases from J, leaving 8 bases between. The CDR3 loop reads CASSPGQFSYEQYF. For the CDR3, the DNA is TGTGCCAGCTCACCAGGACAGTTCTCCTACGAGCAGTACTTC.